These T cell receptor beta chains were read from a single sample in a study of response to subunit inactivated influenza vaccine. TCRdb re-analysed the RT-PCR reads in MiXCR, keeping a single row per CDR3 protein. The sample holds 500,000 to 600,000 distinct CDR3 sequences, about 8% seen once. The material was PBMCs from blood, obtained about 23 months after vaccination. The receptors stem from a man aged 50 to 69 who received an inactivated influenza vaccine. Both conserved end residues are part of each CDR3. The D gene is left open where the match is weak. Size tells how often a clone was seen (once, few, many) or the class of an expanded clone, and some rows leave it out.

.,TRBV7-6,.,TRBJ1-6,CASSLAFNSPLHF,TGTGCCAGCAGCTTAGCCTTTAATTCACCCCTCCACTTT
.,TRBV9,many,TRBJ1-4,CASSVVGNPDNEKLFF,TGTGCCAGCAGCGTAGTGGGAAACCCGGATAATGAAAAACTGTTTTTT
TRBD2,TRBV20-1,few,TRBJ2-5,CSARGDYNMETQYF,TGCAGTGCTAGAGGGGACTATAACATGGAGACCCAGTACTTC
.,TRBV2,many,TRBJ2-3,CASSAGFSTDTQYF,TGTGCCAGCAGTGCGGGGTTTAGCACAGATACGCAGTATTTT
.,TRBV5-1,many,TRBJ2-1,CASSLVVRALYNEQFF,TGCGCCAGCAGCTTGGTGGTCAGGGCTCTCTACAATGAGCAGTTCTTC
TRBD1,TRBV6-1,.,TRBJ1-5,CASSPQGTGFYQPQHF,TGTGCCAGCAGTCCTCAAGGGACAGGGTTCTATCAGCCCCAGCATTTT
.,TRBV5-1,many,TRBJ2-7,CASSPAPGTSYEQYF,TGCGCCAGCAGCCCGGCCCCCGGGACATCCTACGAGCAGTACTTC
.,TRBV12-3/TRBV12-4,many,TRBJ1-6,CASSPASRGSPLHF,TGTGCCAGCAGTCCCGCATCAAGAGGGTCACCCCTCCACTTT
TRBD2,TRBV3-1,many,TRBJ2-7,CASSQVRLGLTF,TGTGCCAGCAGCCAAGTTCGGTTGGGACTAACCTTC
TRBD1,TRBV5-1,few,TRBJ2-7,CASSSQGDHYEQYF,TGCGCCAGCAGTTCCCAGGGGGATCACTACGAGCAGTACTTC
.,TRBV15,many,TRBJ2-3,CATSRGSGYTDTQYF,TGTGCCACCAGCAGGGGTAGCGGATACACAGATACGCAGTATTTT
.,TRBV11-2,.,TRBJ2-6,CASSVWGIGGSFSSGANVLTF,TGTGCCAGCAGCGTCTGGGGGATTGGGGGTTCCTTCTCTTCTGGGGCCAACGTCCTGACTTTC
.,TRBV5-1,.,TRBJ2-2,CASSLAPERELFF,TGCGCCAGCAGCTTGGCCCCCGAAAGGGAGCTGTTTTTT
.,TRBV4-3,many,TRBJ1-5,CASSQDARVNQPQHF,TGCGCCAGCAGCCAAGATGCCAGGGTAAATCAGCCCCAGCATTTT
.,TRBV5-1,few,TRBJ1-3,CASSPGRASGNTIYF,TGCGCCAGCAGCCCAGGACGAGCCTCTGGAAACACCATATATTTT
TRBD2,TRBV5-1,.,TRBJ2-5,CASSLVLAGMETQYF,TGCGCCAGCAGCTTGGTACTAGCGGGGATGGAGACCCAGTACTTC
.,TRBV7-2,.,TRBJ1-5,CASSFNRKRQPQHF,TGTGCCAGCAGCTTTAACAGGAAACGGCAGCCCCAGCATTTT
TRBD2,TRBV24-1,.,TRBJ2-1,CATSDWASGIGEQFF,TGTGCCACCAGTGATTGGGCTAGCGGGATTGGTGAGCAGTTCTTC
.,TRBV21-1,few,TRBJ2-2,CASSRGVAGAPGELFF,TGTGCCAGCAGCAGGGGGGTAGCGGGAGCCCCCGGGGAGCTGTTTTTT
.,TRBV28,few,TRBJ2-4,CASSFNSGLKNIQYF,TGTGCCAGCAGTTTCAATTCCGGGCTCAAAAACATTCAGTACTTC